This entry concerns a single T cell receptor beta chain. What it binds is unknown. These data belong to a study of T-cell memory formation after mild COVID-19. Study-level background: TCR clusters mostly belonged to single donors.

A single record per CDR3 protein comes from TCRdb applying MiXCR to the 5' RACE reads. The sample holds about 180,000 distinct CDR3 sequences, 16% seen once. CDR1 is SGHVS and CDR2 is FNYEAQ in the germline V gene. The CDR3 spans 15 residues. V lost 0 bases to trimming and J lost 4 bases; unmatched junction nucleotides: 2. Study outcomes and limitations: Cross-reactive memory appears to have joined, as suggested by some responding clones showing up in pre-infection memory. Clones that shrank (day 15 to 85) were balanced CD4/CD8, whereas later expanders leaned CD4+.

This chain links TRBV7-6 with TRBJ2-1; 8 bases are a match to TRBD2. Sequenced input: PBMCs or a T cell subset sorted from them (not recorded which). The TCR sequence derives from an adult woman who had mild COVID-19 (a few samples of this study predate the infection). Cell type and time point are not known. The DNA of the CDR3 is TGTGCCAGCAGCTTAGCCAGCGGGGGTTACAATGAGCAGTTCTTC. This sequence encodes CASSLASGGYNEQFF.